The 3 T cell receptor beta chains presented below share a single source sample, sequenced in a study of shared clonotypes between healthy human individuals. The data were produced by immunoSEQ multiplex PCR, yet TCRdb's version contains in-frame clones alone and is incomplete. The table shows hundreds of thousands of clones, with more than 70% occurring only once. The sequenced sample was PBMCs. The receptor source for this set is a woman between 40 and 50 years old in good health. Some clones in this sample may be carry-over from other donors' samples.

The V call is TRBV6-7, the J call TRBJ2-6; the D is unclear. TRBV6-7 counts as an open reading frame of uncertain function. This CDR3 has 15 residues. V was clipped by 6 bases and J by 0 bases, with 9 bases between them. CDR3 in amino acids: CASSPFNSGANVLTF. The CDR3 DNA follows: TGTGCCAGCAGCCCGTTTAACTCTGGGGCCAACGTCCTGACTTTC.

Of note for this clone: A far larger clone lies a single base away; this is likely a read error. This CDR3 is missing its conserved last phenylalanine or tryptophan, likely due to a read error. The chain couples TRBV11-2 to TRBJ1-5; 8 bases map to TRBD1. Trimming took 4 bases from V and 0 from J; bases not matched to a gene: 2. This CDR3 comprises 15 residues. Germline V gene data show CDR1 as SGHAT and CDR2 as FQNNGV. The CDR3 reads CASSSTGDSNQPQHL. The CDR3 DNA reads TGTGCCAGCAGCTCGACAGGGGATAGCAATCAGCCCCAGCATCTT.

The V gene is TRBV2, the J gene TRBJ1-3; 9 bases map to TRBD1. Germline CDR1 and CDR2: SNHLY and FYNNEI. The CDR3 is made up of 14 amino acids. V was pared by 6 bases and J by 8 bases, with 8 bases of the junction left unmatched. DNA of the CDR3: TGTGCCAGCAGCGGACAGGGGTTTCGGTACACCATATATTTT. It yields the protein CASSGQGFRYTIYF. The variable domain in full, completed from reference TRBV2 and TRBJ1-3, reads EPEVTQTPSHQVTQMGQEVILRCVPISNHLYFYWYRQILGQKVEFLVSFYNNEISEKSEIFDDQFSVERPDGSNFTLKIRSTKLEDSAMYFCASSGQGFRYTIYFGEGSWLTVV.